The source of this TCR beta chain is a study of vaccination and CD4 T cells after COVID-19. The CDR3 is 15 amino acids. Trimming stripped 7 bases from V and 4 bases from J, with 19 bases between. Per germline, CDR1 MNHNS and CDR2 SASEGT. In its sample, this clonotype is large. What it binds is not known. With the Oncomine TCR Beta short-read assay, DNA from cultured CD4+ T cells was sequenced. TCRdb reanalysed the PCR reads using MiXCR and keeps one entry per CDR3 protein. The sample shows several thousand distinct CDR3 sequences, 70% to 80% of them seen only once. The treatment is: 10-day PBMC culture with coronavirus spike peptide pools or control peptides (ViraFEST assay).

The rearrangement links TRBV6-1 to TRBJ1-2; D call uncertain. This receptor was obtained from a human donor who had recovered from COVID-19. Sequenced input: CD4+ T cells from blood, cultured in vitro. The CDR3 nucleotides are TGTGCCAGCAACTCTCGGGGAGGGTATGCCTATGGCTACACCTTC. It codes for CASNSRGGYAYGYTF.